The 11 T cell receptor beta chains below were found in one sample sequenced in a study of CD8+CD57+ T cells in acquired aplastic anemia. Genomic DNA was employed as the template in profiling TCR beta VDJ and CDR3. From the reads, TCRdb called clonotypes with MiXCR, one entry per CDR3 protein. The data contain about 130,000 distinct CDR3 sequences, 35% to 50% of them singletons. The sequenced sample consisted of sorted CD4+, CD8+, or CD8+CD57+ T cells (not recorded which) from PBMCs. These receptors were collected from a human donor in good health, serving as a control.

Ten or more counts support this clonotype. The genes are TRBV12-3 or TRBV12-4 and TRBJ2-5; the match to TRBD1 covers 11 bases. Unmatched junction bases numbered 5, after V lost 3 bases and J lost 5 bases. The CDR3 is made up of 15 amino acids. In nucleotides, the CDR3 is TGTGCCAGCAGTTTGGACAGGGGGCTTGGGGAGACCCAGTACTTC. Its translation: CASSLDRGLGETQYF.

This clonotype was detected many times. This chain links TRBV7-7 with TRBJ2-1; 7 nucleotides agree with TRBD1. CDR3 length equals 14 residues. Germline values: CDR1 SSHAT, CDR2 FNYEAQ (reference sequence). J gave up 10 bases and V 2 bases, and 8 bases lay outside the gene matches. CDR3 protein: CASSLRTGLTEQFF. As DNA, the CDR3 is TGTGCCAGCAGCTTACGGACAGGACTTACAGAGCAGTTCTTC.

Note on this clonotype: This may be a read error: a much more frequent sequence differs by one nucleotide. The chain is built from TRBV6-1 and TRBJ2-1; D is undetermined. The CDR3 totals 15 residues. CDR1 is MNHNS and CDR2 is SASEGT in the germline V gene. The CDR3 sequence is CPSSPSWNTYNEQFF. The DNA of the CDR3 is TGTCCCAGCAGCCCCAGCTGGAATACTTACAATGAGCAGTTCTTC.

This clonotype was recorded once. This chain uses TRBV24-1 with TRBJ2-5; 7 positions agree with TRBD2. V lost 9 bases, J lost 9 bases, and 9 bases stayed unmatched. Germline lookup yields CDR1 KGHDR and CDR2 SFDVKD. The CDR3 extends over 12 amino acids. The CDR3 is CATGQAGRPQYF. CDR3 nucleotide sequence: TGTGCCACCGGCCAAGCGGGGAGGCCCCAGTACTTC.

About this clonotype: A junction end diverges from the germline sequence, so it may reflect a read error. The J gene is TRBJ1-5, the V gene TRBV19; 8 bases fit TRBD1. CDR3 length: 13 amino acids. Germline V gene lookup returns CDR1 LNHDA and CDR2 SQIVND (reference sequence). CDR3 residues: CASSHTGGQSQHF. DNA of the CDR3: TGTGCCAGTAGTCACACAGGGGGTCAGTCCCAGCATTTT.

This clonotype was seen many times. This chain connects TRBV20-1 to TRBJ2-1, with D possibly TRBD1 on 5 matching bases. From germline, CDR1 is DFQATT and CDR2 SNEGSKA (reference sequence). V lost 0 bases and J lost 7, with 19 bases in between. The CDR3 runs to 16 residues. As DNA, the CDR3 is TGCAGTGCTAGAGATCTTAAGCTAGGGGAAGGGAATGAGCAGTTCTTC. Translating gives CSARDLKLGEGNEQFF.

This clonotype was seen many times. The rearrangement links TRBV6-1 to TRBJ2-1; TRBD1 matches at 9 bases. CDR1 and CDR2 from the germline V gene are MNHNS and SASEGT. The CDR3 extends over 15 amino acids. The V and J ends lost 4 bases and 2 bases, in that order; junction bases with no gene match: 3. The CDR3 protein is CASSARDRAYNEQFF. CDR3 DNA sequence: TGTGCCAGCAGTGCCCGGGACAGGGCCTACAATGAGCAGTTCTTC.

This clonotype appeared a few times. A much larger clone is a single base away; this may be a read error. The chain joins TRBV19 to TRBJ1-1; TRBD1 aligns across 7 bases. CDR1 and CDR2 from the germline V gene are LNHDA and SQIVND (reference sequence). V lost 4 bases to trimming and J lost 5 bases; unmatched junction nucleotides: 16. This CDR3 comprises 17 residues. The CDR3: CASSTPPSTGYQTEAFF. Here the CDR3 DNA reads TGTGCCAGTAGTACACCCCCCTCGACAGGGTATCAGACTGAAGCTTTCTTT.

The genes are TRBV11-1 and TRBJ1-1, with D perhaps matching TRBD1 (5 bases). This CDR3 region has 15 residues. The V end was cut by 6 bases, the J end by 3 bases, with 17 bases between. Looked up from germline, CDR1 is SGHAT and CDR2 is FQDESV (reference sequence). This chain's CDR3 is CASRVAPGGDTEAFF. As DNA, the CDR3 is TGTGCCAGCAGGGTCGCCCCGGGGGGGGACACTGAAGCTTTCTTT.

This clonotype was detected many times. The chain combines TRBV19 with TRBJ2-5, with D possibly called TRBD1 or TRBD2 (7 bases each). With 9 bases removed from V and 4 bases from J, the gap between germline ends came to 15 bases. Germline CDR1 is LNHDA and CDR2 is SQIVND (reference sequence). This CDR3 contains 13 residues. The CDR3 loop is CASRGGMGETQYF. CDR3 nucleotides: TGTGCCAGCAGGGGGGGGATGGGAGAGACCCAGTACTTC.

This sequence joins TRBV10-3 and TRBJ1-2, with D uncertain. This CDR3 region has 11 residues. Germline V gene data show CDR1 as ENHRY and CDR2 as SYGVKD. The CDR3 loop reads CATSEGRGYTF. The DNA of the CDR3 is TGTGCGACTTCGGAGGGTCGCGGCTACACCTTC.